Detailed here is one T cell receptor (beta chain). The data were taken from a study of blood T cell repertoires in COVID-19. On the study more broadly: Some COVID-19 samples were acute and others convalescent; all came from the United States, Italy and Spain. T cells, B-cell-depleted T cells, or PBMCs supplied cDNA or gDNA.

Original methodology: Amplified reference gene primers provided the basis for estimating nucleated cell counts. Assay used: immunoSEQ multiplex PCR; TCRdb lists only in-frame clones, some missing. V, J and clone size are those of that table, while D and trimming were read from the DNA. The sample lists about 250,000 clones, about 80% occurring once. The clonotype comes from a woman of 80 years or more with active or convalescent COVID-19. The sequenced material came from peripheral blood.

CDR3 loop: CASSHTGSSAEAFF. The CDR3 DNA reads TGTGCCAGCAGCCACACGGGGAGCTCTGCTGAAGCTTTCTTT. The rearrangement links TRBV3-1 (or the pseudogene TRBV3-2) to TRBJ1-1, with D unclear. V shed 3 bases and J shed 6 bases, with 14 bases lying between them. The CDR3 contains 14 residues. Germline-derived CDR1 and CDR2 are LGHDT and YNNKEL (reference sequence).